This TCR beta chain was sequenced for a study of cytomegalovirus exposure and HLA in healthy donors. Study-wide results and limits: CMV serostatus alone was available as immune exposure information. Presence/absence results assume similar sequencing depth per donor, which may not hold. As a later analysis revealed, the rate of TCR association differed by HLA locus, with DRB1 most and HLA-C fewest. Rare TCR sequences predominated, though certain public TCRs were found in many donors.

Germline V lookup: CDR1 SGHRS, CDR2 YFSETQ. V dropped 3 bases and J dropped 8; count of bases not matched to a gene: 13. CDR3 length equals 15 residues. A word on this clone: Its matching antigen is unknown.

The PCR had 60 Vbeta and 13 Jbeta primers. TCRdb's copy holds only in-frame clones and misses some; the assay was immunoSEQ multiplex PCR. The sample has some 130,000 clones; about 66% are singletons. This sequence was found in a young man in good health and CMV-seropositive. This chain links TRBV5-1 with TRBJ1-2; 7 nucleotides align to TRBD1. Sequenced input: PBMCs. The CDR3 DNA sequence: TGCGCCAGCAGCTCGGGACAGACCTCTATGATCGGCTACACCTTC. Its translation is CASSSGQTSMIGYTF.